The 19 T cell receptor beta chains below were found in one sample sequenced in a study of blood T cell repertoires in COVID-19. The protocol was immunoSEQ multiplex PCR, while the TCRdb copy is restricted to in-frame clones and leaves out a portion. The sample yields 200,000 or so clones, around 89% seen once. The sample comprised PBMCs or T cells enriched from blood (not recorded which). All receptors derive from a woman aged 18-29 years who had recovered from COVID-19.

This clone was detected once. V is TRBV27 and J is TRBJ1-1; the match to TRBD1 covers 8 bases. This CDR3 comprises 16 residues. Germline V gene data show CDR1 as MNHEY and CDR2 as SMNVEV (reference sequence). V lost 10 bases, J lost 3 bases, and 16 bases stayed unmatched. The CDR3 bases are TGTGCCACCCGAGCCCAGGGACAGGTGTTCGACACTGAAGCTTTCTTT. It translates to CATRAQGQVFDTEAFF.

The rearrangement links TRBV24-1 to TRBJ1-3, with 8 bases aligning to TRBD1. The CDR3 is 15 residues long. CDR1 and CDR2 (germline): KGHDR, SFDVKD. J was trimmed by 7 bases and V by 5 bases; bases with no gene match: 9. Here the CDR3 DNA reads TGTGCCACCAGTGTCCTCCGACAGGGGTTCAACACCATATATTTT. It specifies CATSVLRQGFNTIYF.

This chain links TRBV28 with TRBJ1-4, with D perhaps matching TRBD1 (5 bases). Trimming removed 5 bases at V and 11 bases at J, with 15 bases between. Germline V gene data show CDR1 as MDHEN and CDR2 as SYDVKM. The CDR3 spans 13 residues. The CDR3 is CASSDSKGLKLFF. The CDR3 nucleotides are TGTGCCAGCAGTGACAGCAAGGGGTTGAAACTGTTTTTT.

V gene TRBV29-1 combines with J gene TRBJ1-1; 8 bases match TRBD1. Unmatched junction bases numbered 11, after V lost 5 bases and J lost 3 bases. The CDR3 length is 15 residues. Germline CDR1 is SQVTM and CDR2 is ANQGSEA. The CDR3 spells CSVTGIQGGYTEAFF. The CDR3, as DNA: TGCAGCGTTACAGGTATACAGGGGGGATACACTGAAGCTTTCTTT.

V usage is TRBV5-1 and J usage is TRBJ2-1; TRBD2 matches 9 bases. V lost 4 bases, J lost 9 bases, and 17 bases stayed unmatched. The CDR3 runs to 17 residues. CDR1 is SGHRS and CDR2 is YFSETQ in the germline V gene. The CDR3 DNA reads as TGCGCCAGCAGCCCTGGGGAAGGCGGGGGGGGTCGTGGTGAGCAGTTCTTC. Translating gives CASSPGEGGGGRGEQFF.

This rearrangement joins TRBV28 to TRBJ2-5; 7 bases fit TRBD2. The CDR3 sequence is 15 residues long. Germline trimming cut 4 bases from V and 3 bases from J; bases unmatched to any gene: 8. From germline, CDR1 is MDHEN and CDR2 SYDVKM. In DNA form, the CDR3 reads TGTGCCAGCAGTTCCCGGACTAGTCCGAAAGAGACCCAGTACTTC. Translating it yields CASSSRTSPKETQYF.

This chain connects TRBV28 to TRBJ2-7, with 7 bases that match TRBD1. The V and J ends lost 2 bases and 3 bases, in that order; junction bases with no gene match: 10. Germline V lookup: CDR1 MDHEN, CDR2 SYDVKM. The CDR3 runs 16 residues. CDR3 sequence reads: CASSLNRGSGLYEQYF. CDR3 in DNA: TGTGCCAGCAGTTTAAACAGGGGTTCAGGCCTCTACGAGCAGTACTTC.

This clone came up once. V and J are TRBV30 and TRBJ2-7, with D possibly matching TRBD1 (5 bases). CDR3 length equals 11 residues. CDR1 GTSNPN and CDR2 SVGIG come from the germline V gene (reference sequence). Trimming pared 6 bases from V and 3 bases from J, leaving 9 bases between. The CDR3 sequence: CACRADYEQYF. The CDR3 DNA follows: TGTGCCTGCAGGGCAGACTACGAGCAGTACTTC. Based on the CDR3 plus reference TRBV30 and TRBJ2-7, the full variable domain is SQTIHQWPATLVQPVGSPLSLECTVEGTSNPNLYWYRQAAGRGLQLLFYSVGIGQISSEVPQNLSASRPQDRQFILSSKKLLLSDSGFYLCACRADYEQYFGPGTRLTVT.

CDR3 coding DNA: TGTGCCAGTAGTATAGCTGGGGCAGCCACTGAAGCTTTCTTT. It is translated as CASSIAGAATEAFF. J is TRBJ1-1 and V is TRBV19; D perhaps matches TRBD1 (5 bases). Germline values: CDR1 LNHDA, CDR2 SQIVND (reference sequence). CDR3 length equals 14 residues. V shed 1 base and J shed 4 bases, with 10 bases lying between them.

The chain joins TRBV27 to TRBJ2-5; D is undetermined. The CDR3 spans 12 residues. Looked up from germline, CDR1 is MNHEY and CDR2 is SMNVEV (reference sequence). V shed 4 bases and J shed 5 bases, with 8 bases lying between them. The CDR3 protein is CASSSHGETQYF. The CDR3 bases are TGTGCCAGCAGTTCCCACGGGGAGACCCAGTACTTC.

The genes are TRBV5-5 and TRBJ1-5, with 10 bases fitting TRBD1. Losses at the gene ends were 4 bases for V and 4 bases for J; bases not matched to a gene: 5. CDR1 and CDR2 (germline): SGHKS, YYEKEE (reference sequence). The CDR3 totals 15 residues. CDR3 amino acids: CASSLGQGRNQPQHF. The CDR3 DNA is TGTGCCAGCAGCCTGGGACAGGGGCGGAATCAGCCCCAGCATTTT.

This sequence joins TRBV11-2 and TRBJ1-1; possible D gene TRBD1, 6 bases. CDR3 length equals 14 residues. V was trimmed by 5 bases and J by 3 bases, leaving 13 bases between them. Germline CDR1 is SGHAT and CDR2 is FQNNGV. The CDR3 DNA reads TGTGCCAGCAGCCAGAACAGGGATTACACTGAAGCTTTCTTT. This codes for CASSQNRDYTEAFF.

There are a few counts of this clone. The CDR3 spells CSVKRWGKRGQLNTEAFF. DNA for the CDR3: TGCAGCGTTAAAAGGTGGGGGAAGAGGGGGCAGTTGAACACTGAAGCTTTCTTT. The chain couples TRBV29-1 to TRBJ1-1; 7 bases agree with TRBD1. V gave up 5 bases and J gave up 0 bases; unmatched junction bases: 18. Germline V gives CDR1 SQVTM, CDR2 ANQGSEA. This CDR3 has 18 amino acids.

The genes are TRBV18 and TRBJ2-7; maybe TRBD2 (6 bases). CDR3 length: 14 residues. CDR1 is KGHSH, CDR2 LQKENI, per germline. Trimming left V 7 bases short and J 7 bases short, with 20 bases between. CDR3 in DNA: TGTGCCAGCTTCCCCTCGGAGGGGTCGGGGGAGCAGTACTTC. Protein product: CASFPSEGSGEQYF.

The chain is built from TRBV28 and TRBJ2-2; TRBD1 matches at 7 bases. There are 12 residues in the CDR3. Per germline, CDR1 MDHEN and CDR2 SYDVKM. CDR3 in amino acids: CAGTAPSGELFF. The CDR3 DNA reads TGTGCGGGGACAGCCCCATCCGGGGAGCTGTTTTTT.

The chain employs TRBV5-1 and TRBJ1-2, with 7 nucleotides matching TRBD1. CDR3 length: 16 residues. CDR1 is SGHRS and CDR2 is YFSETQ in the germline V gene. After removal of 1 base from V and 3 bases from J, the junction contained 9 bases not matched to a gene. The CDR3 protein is CASSLSTGQVDYGYTF. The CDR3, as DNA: TGCGCCAGCAGCTTGAGTACCGGACAGGTCGACTATGGCTACACCTTC.

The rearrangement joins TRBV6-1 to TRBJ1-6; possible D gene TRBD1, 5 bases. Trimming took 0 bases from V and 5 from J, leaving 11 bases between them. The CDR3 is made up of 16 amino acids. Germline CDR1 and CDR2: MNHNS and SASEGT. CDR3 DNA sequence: TGTGCCAGCAGTGAAGCCGACGCCAGGGATAATTCACCCCTCCACTTT. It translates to CASSEADARDNSPLHF.

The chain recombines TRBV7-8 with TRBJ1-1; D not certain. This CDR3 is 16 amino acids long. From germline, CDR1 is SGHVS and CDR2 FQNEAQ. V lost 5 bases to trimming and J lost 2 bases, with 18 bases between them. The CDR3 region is CASSVESWAYNTEAFF. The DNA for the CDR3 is TGTGCCAGCAGCGTAGAATCCTGGGCCTATAACACTGAAGCTTTCTTT.

The CDR3 nucleotides are TGTGCCTGGGACAGTAACCATTCACCCCTCCACTTT. Its protein is CAWDSNHSPLHF. The chain uses TRBV30 and TRBJ1-6; D is possibly TRBD1 (5 bases). The germline CDR1 and CDR2 sequences are GTSNPN and SVGIG (reference sequence). This CDR3 is 12 amino acids long. With 5 bases removed from V and 8 bases from J, the gap between germline ends came to 10 bases.